This entry features one TCR beta chain sequence. Its antigen is unidentified. The sample is drawn from a study of a mutant IDH1 vaccine in newly diagnosed glioma. Here immunoSEQ multiplex PCR was the method, and the copy in TCRdb shows in-frame clones only, minus some. The table shows around 50,000 clones, with less than 85% occurring only once. With 2 bases removed from V and 7 bases from J, the gap between germline ends came to 13 bases. Germline values: CDR1 SGDLS, CDR2 YYNGEE. The CDR3 is 14 residues long. This sample's time point: week 47, end of study. The investigators gave 300 ug of mutant IDH1 20-mer peptide in each vaccine dose, together with topical imiquimod. Patients received eight vaccinations in weeks 1, 3, 5, 7, 11, 15, 19, 23.

This sequence joins TRBV9 and TRBJ2-1; D may be TRBD1 or TRBD2 (6 bases each). The material sequenced was PBMCs, taken from a glioma patient whose treatment included an IDH1 peptide vaccine. This sequence was found in a woman under 40 with glioma. Some clones in this sample may be carry-over from other donors' samples. CDR3 nucleotide sequence: TGTGCCAGCAGCGTGCTAGAAGGGGGGAATGAGCAGTTCTTC. This gives the protein CASSVLEGGNEQFF.